Here is one T cell receptor beta chain with its context. Authors' analysis steps: Reference gene primer amplification gave estimated nucleated cell counts. Sequenced by immunoSEQ multiplex PCR; TCRdb stores in-frame clones only, minus some. For V, J and clone size, that table is used; D and trimming come from the DNA. The sample holds about 170,000 clones, about four fifths seen once. V was shortened by 7 bases and J by 5 bases, with 17 bases between the two germline ends. The CDR3 is 14 amino acids. Germline CDR1 MNHEY, CDR2 SVGAGI. These data belong to a study of blood T cell repertoires in COVID-19.

The sequence derives from a man aged 35-49 years who had recovered from COVID-19. The sequencing input was peripheral blood. The chain combines TRBV6-5 with TRBJ2-5, with a possible D match to TRBD2 (7 bases). The CDR3 DNA sequence: TGTGCCAGCACTGGAGGGGGGGCAGGGGAGACCCAGTACTTC. Protein product: CASTGGGAGETQYF.